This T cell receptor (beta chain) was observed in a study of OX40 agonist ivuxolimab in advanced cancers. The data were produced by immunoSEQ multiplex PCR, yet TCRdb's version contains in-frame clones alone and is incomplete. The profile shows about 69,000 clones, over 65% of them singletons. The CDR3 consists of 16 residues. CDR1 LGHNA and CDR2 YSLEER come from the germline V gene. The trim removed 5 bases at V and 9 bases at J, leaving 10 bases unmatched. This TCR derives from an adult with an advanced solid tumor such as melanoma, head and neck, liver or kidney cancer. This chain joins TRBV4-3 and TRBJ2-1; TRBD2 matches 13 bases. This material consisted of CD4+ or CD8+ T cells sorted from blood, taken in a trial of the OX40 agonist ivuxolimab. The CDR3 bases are TGCGCCAGCAGCTTCGGACTAGCGGGAGTGCAGGGTGAGCAGTTCTTC. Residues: CASSFGLAGVQGEQFF.